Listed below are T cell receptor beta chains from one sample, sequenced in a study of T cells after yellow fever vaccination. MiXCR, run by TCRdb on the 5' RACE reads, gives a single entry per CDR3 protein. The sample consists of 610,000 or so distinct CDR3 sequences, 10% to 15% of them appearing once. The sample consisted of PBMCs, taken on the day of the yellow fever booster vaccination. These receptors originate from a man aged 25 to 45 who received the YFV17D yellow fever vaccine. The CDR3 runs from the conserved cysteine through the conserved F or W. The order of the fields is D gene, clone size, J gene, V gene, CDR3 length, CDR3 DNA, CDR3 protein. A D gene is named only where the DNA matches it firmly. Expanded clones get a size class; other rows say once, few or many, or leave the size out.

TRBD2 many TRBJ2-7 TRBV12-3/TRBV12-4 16 TGTGCCAGCAGTTCCCCAAGCGGGGGGGGCTCCTACGAGCAGTACTTC CASSSPSGGGSYEQYF
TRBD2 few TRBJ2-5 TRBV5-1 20 TGCGCCAGCAGCGCAGCCGGAGGCGGGAGCATGGGCTGGTACCAAGAGACCCAGTACTTC CASSAAGGGSMGWYQETQYF
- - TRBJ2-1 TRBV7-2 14 TGTGCCAGCAGCCCGCCTCACCTCGATGGTGAGCAGTTCTTC CASSPPHLDGEQFF
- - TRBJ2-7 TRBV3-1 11 TGTGCCAGCAGCCATACTACGGTGCAGTACTTC CASSHTTVQYF
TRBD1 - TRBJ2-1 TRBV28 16 TGTGCCACCGATGGACAGGGCTTTCTCGGAGCCAATGAGCAGTTCTTC CATDGQGFLGANEQFF
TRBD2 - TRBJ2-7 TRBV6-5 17 TGTGCCAGCAGTTCGCTCGGGGTAGCGGGTCCGGGGTACGAGCAGTACTTC CASSSLGVAGPGYEQYF
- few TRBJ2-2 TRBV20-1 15 TGCAGTGCTAGAGGGGTCGCTGGGCCCACCGGGGAGCTGTTTTTT CSARGVAGPTGELFF
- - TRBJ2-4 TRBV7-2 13 TGTGCCAGCAGCCCCGGACAATTTAACATTCAGTACTTC CASSPGQFNIQYF
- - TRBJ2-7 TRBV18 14 TGTGCCAGCTCACCCGACAGGAATGCCTACGAGCAGTACTTC CASSPDRNAYEQYF
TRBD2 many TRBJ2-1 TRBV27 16 TGTGCCAGCAGTTTATCGGGGCTCGCGGGGGGAAATGAGCAGTTCTTC CASSLSGLAGGNEQFF
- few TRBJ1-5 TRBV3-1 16 TGTGCCCGCCTCGAGGGAAGGGCTTATAGCAATCAGCCCCAGCATTTT CARLEGRAYSNQPQHF
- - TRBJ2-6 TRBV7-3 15 TGTGCCAGCAGCCAGATGCACTCTGGGGCCAACGTCCTGACTTTC CASSQMHSGANVLTF
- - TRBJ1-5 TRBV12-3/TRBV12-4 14 TGTGCCAGCAGTACCTTCTCAGAGCGGCAGCCCCAGCATTTT CASSTFSERQPQHF
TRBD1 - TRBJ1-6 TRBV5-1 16 TGCGCCAGCAGCCGTCAAACAGGGGAGGGAAATTCACCCCTCCACTTT CASSRQTGEGNSPLHF
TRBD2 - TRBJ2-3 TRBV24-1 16 TGTGCCACCAGTGACCCTGGGAGGGACCGCACAGATACGCAGTATTTT CATSDPGRDRTDTQYF
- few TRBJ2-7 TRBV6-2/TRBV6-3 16 TGTGCCAGCAGTTACTCGAAAGGTGGAAGCTCCTACGAGCAGTACTTC CASSYSKGGSSYEQYF
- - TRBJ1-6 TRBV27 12 TGTGCCAGCAGTTTCCGGGGTTCACCCCTCCACTTT CASSFRGSPLHF
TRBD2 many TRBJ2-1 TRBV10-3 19 TGTGCCATCAGTGAGTCTACGAGGGTAGCGGGAGGGCCTTTGGATGAGCAGTTCTTC CAISESTRVAGGPLDEQFF
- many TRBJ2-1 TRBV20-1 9 TGCAGTGCTAGGGGACCCCAGTTCTTC CSARGPQFF
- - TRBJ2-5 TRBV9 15 TGTGCCAGCAGCGTAGATCAGGTACCGGGGGAGACCCAGTACTTC CASSVDQVPGETQYF
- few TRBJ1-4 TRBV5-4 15 TGTGCCAGCAGCTTGGAAGGGCAGGGAGCGGAAAAACTGTTTTTT CASSLEGQGAEKLFF
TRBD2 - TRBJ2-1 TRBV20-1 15 TGCAGTGTTATCCTTAGCGGGAGGGCCGTCAATGAGCAGTTCTTC CSVILSGRAVNEQFF
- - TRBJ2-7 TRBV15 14 TGTGCCACCAGCAGAGATACCGGGGGCTACGAGCAGTACTTC CATSRDTGGYEQYF
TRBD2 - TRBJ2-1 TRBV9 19 TGTGCCAGCAGCGTAGCTACGACTAGCGCGTACAGCTCCTACAATGAGCAGTTCTTC CASSVATTSAYSSYNEQFF
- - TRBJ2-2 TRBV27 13 TGTGCCAGCAGGCCCCAGTTCACCGGGGAGCTGTTTTTT CASRPQFTGELFF
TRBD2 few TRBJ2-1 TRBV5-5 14 TGTGCCAGCTTAAGCGGGAGGCCCTACAATGAGCAGTTCTTC CASLSGRPYNEQFF
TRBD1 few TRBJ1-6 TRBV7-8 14 TGTGCCAGCAGCCAGACAGGGAGGGATTCACCCCTCCACTTT CASSQTGRDSPLHF
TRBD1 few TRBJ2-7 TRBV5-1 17 TGCGCCAGCAGCTTGCCGACCTCCGGGACAGGGACCTACGAGCAGTACTTC CASSLPTSGTGTYEQYF